Listed here is a single T cell receptor (beta chain). These data are taken from a study of blood T cell repertoires in COVID-19. Background on the study: The origin of the acute and convalescent COVID-19 samples was the United States, Italy and Spain.

In the study's own analysis: Quantification of nucleated cells was approximated via reference gene primer amplification. Using immunoSEQ multiplex PCR, the repertoire was profiled, and TCRdb retains in-frame clones only, with some absent. For V, J and clone size, that table is used; D and trimming come from the DNA. Of roughly 330,000 clones listed, roughly 88% are singletons. The CDR3 covers 15 residues. The germline V gene encodes CDR1 SEHNR and CDR2 FQNEAQ (reference sequence). The V and J ends lost 5 bases and 7 bases, in that order; junction bases with no gene match: 12. The receptor comes from a woman aged 45-65 years with active or convalescent COVID-19. This sequence joins TRBV7-9 and TRBJ2-7; 9 bases agree with TRBD1. Sequenced sample: peripheral blood. CDR3 DNA sequence: TGTGCCAGCAGCCCCGGGGGGACAGGGCGGGGAGAGCAGTACTTC. Encoded protein: CASSPGGTGRGEQYF.